The 25 T cell receptor beta chains presented below share a single source sample, sequenced in a study of blood T cell repertoires in COVID-19. Repertoires were generated with immunoSEQ multiplex PCR, while TCRdb's copy carries only in-frame clones and drops some. Among over 250,000 clones listed, about 87% were seen once. The sample comprised peripheral blood. Source of these receptors: a woman aged 40 to 50 who had recovered from COVID-19.

The rearrangement joins TRBV19 to TRBJ2-7; possibly TRBD1 for D (6 bases). The CDR3 loop spans 14 amino acids. V was clipped by 4 bases and J by 2 bases, with 12 bases between them. CDR1 LNHDA and CDR2 SQIVND come from the germline V gene (reference sequence). For the CDR3, the DNA is TGTGCCAGTAGTACCCAGAGGGGGACCTACGAGCAGTACTTC. Translating it yields CASSTQRGTYEQYF.

The genes are TRBV6-5 and TRBJ2-3; tentative D call: TRBD2 (5 bases). The V gene's germline CDR1 is MNHEY and CDR2 SVGAGI. Trimming took off 6 bases at V and 2 bases at J, with 12 bases between the two ends. The CDR3 consists of 14 residues. The CDR3 spells CASSPPGYTDTQYF. In DNA, the CDR3 is TGTGCCAGCAGCCCCCCGGGGTACACAGATACGCAGTATTTT.

The chain has TRBV7-9 and TRBJ1-2; TRBD1 matches at 10 bases. V gave up 5 bases and J gave up 7 bases; unmatched junction bases: 7. This CDR3 is built from 14 residues. Germline CDR1 is SEHNR and CDR2 is FQNEAQ (reference sequence). The CDR3 nucleotides read TGTGCCAGCAGCAACAGACAGGGGGCGGGTGGCTACACCTTC. This codes for CASSNRQGAGGYTF.

The chain employs TRBV4-1 and TRBJ1-2; no definite D call. Germline assignment: CDR1 MGHRA and CDR2 YSYEKL. CDR3 size: 16 residues. V was pared by 0 bases and J by 8 bases, with 19 bases between. CDR3 protein: CASSQDFSILPWGYTF. CDR3 DNA: TGCGCCAGCAGCCAAGACTTCTCTATACTACCATGGGGCTACACCTTC.

This chain connects TRBV5-1 to TRBJ2-3; D might be TRBD2 (5 bases). V was pared by 9 bases and J by 2 bases, with 16 bases between. CDR3 length equals 14 residues. CDR1 is SGHRS, CDR2 YFSETQ, per germline. CDR3 in amino acids: CATTVERTTDTQYF. The CDR3 DNA reads TGCGCCACCACGGTTGAGCGGACCACAGATACGCAGTATTTT.

This clone appeared a few times. CDR3 amino acids: CASSLDMETQYF. CDR3 nucleotide sequence: TGTGCCAGCAGCTTAGATATGGAGACCCAGTACTTC. The chain links TRBV11-2 to TRBJ2-5; D gene uncertain. This CDR3 region has 12 residues. Germline-derived CDR1 and CDR2 are SGHAT and FQNNGV. The germline V and J ends were trimmed by 0 bases and 5 bases, with 4 bases remaining between them.

This chain uses TRBV10-2 with TRBJ2-7, with D hard to call. Trimming took off 1 base at V and 4 bases at J, with 14 bases between the two ends. The CDR3 consists of 15 residues. Germline-derived CDR1 and CDR2 are WSHSY and SAAADI. This CDR3 reads CASSEYSGSVYEQYF. In nucleotides, the CDR3 is TGCGCCAGCAGTGAGTATTCCGGGTCCGTATACGAGCAGTACTTC.

V usage is TRBV30 and J usage is TRBJ2-5; 8 positions match TRBD2. V gave up 2 bases and J gave up 5 bases; unmatched junction bases: 7. Germline-derived CDR1 and CDR2 are GTSNPN and SVGIG (reference sequence). The CDR3 is 14 residues long. CDR3 in DNA: TGTGCCTGGAGTCGGCGGGGGGCGGTGGAGACCCAGTACTTC. This encodes CAWSRRGAVETQYF.

On this clone: Other DNA sequences in this sample translate to the same CDR3. The V call is TRBV6-2 or TRBV6-3, the J call TRBJ1-1, with 7 bases matching TRBD1. The germline V gene has CDR1 MNHEY and CDR2 SVGEGT. The CDR3 covers 15 residues. J lost 1 base, V lost 4 bases, and 6 bases had no gene match. CDR3 bases: TGTGCCAGCAGTTCCAGGACAGGACAGAACACTGAAGCTTTCTTT. It specifies CASSSRTGQNTEAFF.

The chain carries TRBV6-4 and TRBJ1-1; D is unclear. Germline-derived CDR1 and CDR2 are MRHNA and SNTAGT. The length of the CDR3 is 14 residues. The V end was cut by 4 bases, the J end by 2 bases, with 11 bases between. The CDR3 sequence: CASSAQSFNTEAFF. CDR3 in DNA: TGTGCCAGCAGTGCTCAGTCGTTCAACACTGAAGCTTTCTTT.

The chain combines TRBV9 with TRBJ2-3; TRBD2 matches at 8 bases. V shed 3 bases, J shed 3 bases, and the junction held 12 bases outside the gene matches. The CDR3 sequence is 17 residues long. CDR1 and CDR2 from the germline V gene are SGDLS and YYNGEE. The CDR3, as DNA: TGTGCCAGCAGCGACTCGGCCCTTAGCGGGGATACAGATACGCAGTATTTT. Translating it yields CASSDSALSGDTDTQYF.

The chain joins TRBV12-5 to TRBJ1-5; D gene unclear. V was pared by 3 bases and J by 7 bases, with 10 bases between. The CDR3 has 13 amino acids. CDR1 and CDR2 from the germline V gene are LGHNT and FRNRAP. The CDR3 protein is CASGLPGGQPQHF. CDR3 nucleotide sequence: TGTGCTAGTGGTTTACCCGGAGGGCAGCCCCAGCATTTT.

This clone was picked up a small number of times. The chain carries TRBV2 and TRBJ1-1; D perhaps matches TRBD1 (6 bases). Germline V gene lookup returns CDR1 SNHLY and CDR2 FYNNEI. V lost 3 bases, J lost 1 base, and 9 bases lay in between. This CDR3 is built from 14 residues. CDR3 sequence: CASSDPDRNTEAFF. The CDR3 nucleotides read TGTGCCAGCAGTGACCCGGACAGGAACACTGAAGCTTTCTTT.

This chain links TRBV6-2 or TRBV6-3 with TRBJ2-4; TRBD1 agrees at 10 bases. The germline V gene encodes CDR1 MNHEY and CDR2 SVGEGT. J lost 2 bases, V lost 6 bases, and 7 bases had no gene match. The CDR3 loop spans 16 amino acids. The CDR3 DNA follows: TGTGCCAGCAGCCGCGGGGACAGGGGCCCCAAAAACATTCAGTACTTC. Amino acid sequence: CASSRGDRGPKNIQYF.

The chain is built from TRBV30 and TRBJ2-6; weak D call: TRBD1 (6 bases). The CDR3 sequence is 14 residues long. The germline CDR1 and CDR2 sequences are GTSNPN and SVGIG (reference sequence). Trimming took 0 bases from V and 8 from J, leaving 11 bases between them. The CDR3 loop is CAWSVVGGTNVLTF. CDR3 coding DNA: TGTGCCTGGAGTGTAGTAGGGGGTACCAACGTCCTGACTTTC.

A word on this clone: The junction departs from germline at one end; a sequencing error may be responsible. The same CDR3 is also encoded by other DNA sequences in this sample. This chain uses TRBV7-2 with TRBJ2-3, with 7 bases identical to TRBD2. CDR1 and CDR2 from the germline V gene are SGHTA and FQGNSA. The CDR3 loop spans 15 amino acids. CDR3 sequence: CASSPRGEGPDTQYF. The CDR3 DNA follows: TGTGCCAGCAGCCCTCGGGGGGAGGGGCCAGATACACAGTATTTT.

This clone was detected once. V gene TRBV3-1 (or the pseudogene TRBV3-2) combines with J gene TRBJ1-3; no clear D. The CDR3 is made up of 17 amino acids. CDR1 and CDR2 (germline): LGHDT, YNNKEL (reference sequence). Deletions cut 0 bases from V and 2 bases from J, with 14 bases between. For the CDR3, the DNA is TGTGCCAGCAGCCAAGACCCCCCCAGGTGGGCTGGAAACACCATATATTTT. This translates into CASSQDPPRWAGNTIYF.

This clone has more than one count but fewer than ten. The chain combines TRBV10-3 with TRBJ1-3; tentative D call: TRBD1 (6 bases). Germline CDR1 reads ENHRY; CDR2 reads SYGVKD. Trimming shortened V by 10 bases and J by 4 bases, and 20 bases separated the two germline ends. The CDR3 spans 15 residues. CDR3 loop: CATGRQGSLGNTIYF. DNA for the CDR3: TGTGCCACCGGAAGGCAGGGGAGCCTAGGAAACACCATATATTTT.

The chain employs TRBV6-6 and TRBJ1-2; TRBD1 is a possible D gene (5 bases). Germline V gene sequence: CDR1 MNHNY, CDR2 SVGAGI (reference sequence). CDR3 size: 12 residues. V was cut by 2 bases and J by 4 bases, with 5 bases left in between. CDR3 sequence (DNA): TGTGCCAGCAGTTACAGGGGCTATGGCTACACCTTC. The encoded protein is CASSYRGYGYTF.

V is TRBV6-2 or TRBV6-3 and J is TRBJ2-5, with D possibly being TRBD1 (6 bases). From germline, CDR1 is MNHEY and CDR2 SVGEGT. The CDR3 has 14 amino acids. V was cut by 2 bases and J by 3 bases, with 10 bases left in between. CDR3 in DNA: TGTGCCAGCAGTTACGGGGGACACGAAGAGACCCAGTACTTC. Translating gives CASSYGGHEETQYF.

This sequence joins TRBV11-2 and TRBJ2-1, with D possibly being TRBD1 (5 bases). V lost 4 bases to trimming and J lost 15 bases, with 13 bases between them. CDR3 size: 11 residues. Germline CDR1 and CDR2: SGHAT and FQNNGV. CDR3 protein: CASSSATVGFF. Written as DNA, the CDR3 is TGTGCCAGCAGCTCCGCGACAGTGGGGTTCTTC.

The chain is built from TRBV5-6 and TRBJ1-5, with D possibly matching TRBD1 (5 bases). The CDR3 length is 15 residues. V lost 5 bases and J lost 4, with 16 bases in between. Germline CDR1 reads SGHDT; CDR2 reads YYEEEE. The CDR3 bases are TGTGCCAGCAGATCCTGGGGGGGTTGGAATCAGCCCCAGCATTTT. Translated: CASRSWGGWNQPQHF. Variable domain in full (rest from reference TRBV5-6 and TRBJ1-5): DAGVTQSPTHLIKTRGQQVTLRCSPKSGHDTVSWYQQALGQGPQFIFQYYEEEERQRGNFPDRFSGHQFPNYSSELNVNALLLGDSALYLCASRSWGGWNQPQHFGDGTRLSIL.

This chain uses TRBV4-3 with TRBJ1-2; the match to TRBD1 covers 7 bases. In germline, CDR1 is LGHNA, CDR2 YSLEER. The V and J ends lost 0 bases and 7 bases, in that order; junction bases with no gene match: 8. This CDR3 is 15 amino acids long. CDR3 nucleotide sequence: TGCGCCAGCAGCCAAGAACCAGGGGGTGGACCTGGCTACACCTTC. It is translated as CASSQEPGGGPGYTF.

V gene TRBV2 combines with J gene TRBJ1-5; 11 nucleotides align to TRBD1. Germline values: CDR1 SNHLY, CDR2 FYNNEI. The CDR3 runs to 16 residues. Trimming at V came to 7 bases and at J to 2 bases, leaving 7 bases not matched to a gene. The CDR3 DNA sequence: TGTGCCAGCACCCTCGGACAGGGGGCCGGCAATCAGCCCCAGCATTTT. Protein: CASTLGQGAGNQPQHF. Supplemented by reference TRBV2 and TRBJ1-5, the full variable domain reads EPEVTQTPSHQVTQMGQEVILRCVPISNHLYFYWYRQILGQKVEFLVSFYNNEISEKSEIFDDQFSVERPDGSNFTLKIRSTKLEDSAMYFCASTLGQGAGNQPQHFGDGTRLSIL.

This sequence joins TRBV5-1 and TRBJ1-5, with 7 bases lining up with TRBD1. Trimming at V came to 4 bases and at J to 3 bases, leaving 7 bases not matched to a gene. From germline, CDR1 is SGHRS and CDR2 YFSETQ. This CDR3 comprises 15 residues. This CDR3 is CASSAGTEHNQPQHF. CDR3 DNA sequence: TGCGCCAGCAGCGCCGGGACAGAGCACAATCAGCCCCAGCATTTT. Based on the CDR3 plus reference TRBV5-1 and TRBJ1-5, the full variable domain is KAGVTQTPRYLIKTRGQQVTLSCSPISGHRSVSWYQQTPGQGLQFLFEYFSETQRNKGNFPGRFSGRQFSNSRSEMNVSTLELGDSALYLCASSAGTEHNQPQHFGDGTRLSIL.